This T cell receptor (beta chain) was profiled in a study of T cells in Graves' hyperthyroidism and ophthalmopathy. The overall study: Prior to any treatment, at the point of initial diagnosis, peripheral blood was collected.

The germline gives CDR1 GTSNPN, CDR2 SVGIG (reference sequence). Trimming cost V 2 bases and J 3 bases, with 28 bases left between them. The length of the CDR3 is 19 residues. Researchers took RNA transcripts and amplified the TCR beta CDR3 regions from them. Carried out on the TCR CDR3, a first-round RT-PCR used the HTBI primer set. TCRdb re-analysed the multiplex PCR reads in MiXCR, keeping a single row per CDR3 protein. The sample lists around 350,000 distinct CDR3 sequences, about 15% occurring once. This clonotype was counted a few times. Clinicians diagnosed patients from clinical symptoms, serum thyroxine and TRAb, thyroid ultrasound and orbital computed tomography. Blood dates from first hyperthyroidism diagnosis, before any ophthalmopathy symptoms. Cells are PBMCs isolated from 10 ml of fresh blood.

This chain links TRBV30 with TRBJ2-5; D is perhaps TRBD1 (6 bases). Material for sequencing was blood. The receptor comes from a woman aged 25 to 39 with Graves' hyperthyroidism that later progressed to Graves' ophthalmopathy. CDR3 in amino acids: CAWSPLGPFGQFGEETQYF. CDR3 nucleotides: TGTGCCTGGAGTCCTCTAGGTCCCTTCGGACAGTTCGGTGAAGAGACCCAGTACTTC.